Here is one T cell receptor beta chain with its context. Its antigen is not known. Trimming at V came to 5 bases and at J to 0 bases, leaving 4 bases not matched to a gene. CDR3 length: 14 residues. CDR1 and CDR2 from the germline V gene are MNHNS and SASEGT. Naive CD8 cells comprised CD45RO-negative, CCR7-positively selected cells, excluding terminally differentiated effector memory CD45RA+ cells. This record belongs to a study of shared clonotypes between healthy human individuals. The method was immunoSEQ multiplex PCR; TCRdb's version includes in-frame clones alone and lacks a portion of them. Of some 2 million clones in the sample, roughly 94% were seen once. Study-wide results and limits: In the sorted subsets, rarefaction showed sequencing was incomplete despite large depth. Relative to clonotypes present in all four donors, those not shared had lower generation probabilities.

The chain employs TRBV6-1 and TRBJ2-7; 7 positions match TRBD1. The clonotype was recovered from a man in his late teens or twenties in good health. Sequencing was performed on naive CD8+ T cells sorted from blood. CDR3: CASSSSGGSYEQYF. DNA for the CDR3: TGTGCCAGCAGTTCATCAGGGGGCTCCTACGAGCAGTACTTC.